A selection of T cell receptor beta chains follows, all from one sample in a study of CD8 T cells in Susac syndrome. TCRdb used MiXCR to reprocess the immunoSEQ multiplex PCR reads, holding one entry per CDR3 protein. The sample includes 330,000 or so distinct CDR3 sequences, around 89% of them seen just once. The sample was CD8+ T cells from PBMCs. These receptors all stem from a human donor with multiple sclerosis. Each CDR3 is given with its conserved first and last residue. Fields, in order: J gene, clone size, V gene, D gene, CDR3 protein, CDR3 DNA. D genes are given only for firm matches. Rows give clone size only sometimes, using once, few, many, or a class for an expanded clone.

>TRBJ2-1|.|TRBV19|.
CASDAGPGYNEQFF
TGTGCCAGTGACGCAGGGCCAGGGTACAATGAGCAGTTCTTC
>TRBJ2-1|.|TRBV13|.
CASRGVYNEQFF
TGTGCCTCCCGAGGGGTGTACAATGAGCAGTTCTTC
>TRBJ2-7|.|TRBV27|TRBD2
CASSWGGGTYEQYF
TGTGCCAGCAGTTGGGGGGGAGGGACCTACGAGCAGTACTTC
>TRBJ2-7|.|TRBV20-1|.
CSARLPPDIYEQYF
TGCAGTGCTAGACTGCCACCCGACATTTACGAGCAGTACTTC
>TRBJ2-1|.|TRBV7-9|.
CASTLMDEQFF
TGTGCCAGCACCTTAATGGATGAGCAGTTCTTC
>TRBJ1-1|few|TRBV4-1|.
CASSQGREAFF
TGCGCCAGCAGCCAGGGCAGGGAAGCTTTCTTT
>TRBJ2-7|.|TRBV20-1|.
CSARAPPTNSYEQYF
TGCAGTGCTAGAGCCCCTCCTACAAACTCCTACGAGCAGTACTTC
>TRBJ1-1|.|TRBV7-2|.
CASSLGQSFEAFF
TGTGCCAGCAGCTTAGGTCAGAGCTTTGAAGCTTTCTTT
>TRBJ2-2|.|TRBV6-5|TRBD1
CASSPDRPLYGELFF
TGTGCCAGCAGCCCGGACAGGCCGTTATACGGGGAGCTGTTTTTT
>TRBJ2-7|.|TRBV10-3|TRBD2
CAIFGGSGYEQYF
TGTGCCATCTTCGGCGGGAGTGGATACGAGCAGTACTTC
>TRBJ2-5|once|TRBV7-8|TRBD2
CASSFKRLAWETQYF
TGTGCCAGCAGCTTTAAGAGACTAGCTTGGGAGACCCAGTACTTC
>TRBJ1-1|.|TRBV5-6|.
CASSWGGSTEAFF
TGTGCCAGCAGCTGGGGTGGGAGCACTGAAGCTTTCTTT
>TRBJ2-5|few|TRBV6-5|.
CASSSGPVGQETLYF
TGTGCCAGCAGTTCAGGTCCCGTGGGCCAAGAGACCCTGTACTTC
>TRBJ2-4|.|TRBV7-9|.
CASSLAIGGSDIQYF
TGTGCCAGCAGCTTAGCGATAGGGGGGTCCGACATTCAGTACTTC